The present entry profiles one T cell receptor beta chain with its context. The entry originates in a study of cytomegalovirus exposure and HLA in healthy donors. Germline V CDR1 and CDR2: MDHEN, SYDVKM. The CDR3 is 13 residues long. V dropped 3 bases and J dropped 2 bases, with 8 bases sitting between them. 60 Vbeta and 13 Jbeta primers were used in PCR. Source study methods: In a later analysis, about 11 million of 83 million or so unique beta chains occurred in at least two donors. Measured with immunoSEQ multiplex PCR; TCRdb has only the in-frame clones, and not every one. V and J calls and clone size follow that table, whereas D and trimming were derived from the DNA. The profile shows approximately 190,000 clones, about four fifths of them singletons.

Sequences were obtained from PBMCs. The chain carries TRBV28 and TRBJ2-7, with D maybe TRBD1 (5 bases). This clonotype originated in a young woman in good health and CMV-seropositive. CDR3 in amino acids: CASSLTVAYEQYF. CDR3 nucleotide sequence: TGTGCCAGCAGTTTGACAGTGGCCTACGAGCAGTACTTC.